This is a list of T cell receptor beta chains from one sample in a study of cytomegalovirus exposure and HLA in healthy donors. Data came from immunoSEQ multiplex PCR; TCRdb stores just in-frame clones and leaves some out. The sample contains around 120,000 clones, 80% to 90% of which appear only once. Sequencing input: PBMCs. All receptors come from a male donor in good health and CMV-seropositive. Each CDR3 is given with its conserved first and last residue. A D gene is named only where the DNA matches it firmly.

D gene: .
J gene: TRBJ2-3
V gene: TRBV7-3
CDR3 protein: CASSLGLSTDTQYF
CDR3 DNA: TGTGCCAGCAGCTTAGGACTGAGCACAGATACGCAGTATTTT

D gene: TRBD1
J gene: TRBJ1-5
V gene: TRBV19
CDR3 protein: CASSHDRRQGYSNQPQHF
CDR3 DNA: TGTGCCAGTAGTCACGACCGTCGACAGGGCTATAGCAATCAGCCCCAGCATTTT

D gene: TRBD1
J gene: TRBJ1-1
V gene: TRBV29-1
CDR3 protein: CSVEEGDRVRAFF
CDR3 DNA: TGCAGCGTTGAAGAAGGAGACAGGGTGAGGGCTTTCTTT

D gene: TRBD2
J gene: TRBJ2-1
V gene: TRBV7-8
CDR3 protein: CASSSRFSRREGNEQFF
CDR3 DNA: TGTGCCAGCAGCTCCAGGTTTAGTAGGCGGGAGGGCAATGAGCAGTTCTTC

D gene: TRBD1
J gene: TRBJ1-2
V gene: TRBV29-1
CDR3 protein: CSVGGTGEDYGYTF
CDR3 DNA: TGCAGCGTTGGAGGAACAGGGGAGGACTATGGCTACACCTTC

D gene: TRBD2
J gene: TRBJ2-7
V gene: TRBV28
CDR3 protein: CASSWGLAGGSSYEQYF
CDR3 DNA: TGTGCCAGCAGTTGGGGACTAGCGGGAGGGAGCTCCTACGAGCAGTACTTC

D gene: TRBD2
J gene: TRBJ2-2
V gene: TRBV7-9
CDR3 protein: CASSPREGLPGELFF
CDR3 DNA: TGTGCCAGCAGCCCGCGGGAGGGCCTGCCCGGGGAGCTGTTTTTT

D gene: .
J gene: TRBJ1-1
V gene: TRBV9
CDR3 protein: CASSPGQENTEAFF
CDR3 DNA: TGTGCCAGCAGCCCGGGACAAGAGAACACTGAAGCTTTCTTT

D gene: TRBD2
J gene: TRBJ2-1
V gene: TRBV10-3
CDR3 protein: CAITERLAGEQFF
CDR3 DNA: TGTGCCATCACCGAGCGGCTAGCGGGAGAGCAGTTCTTC

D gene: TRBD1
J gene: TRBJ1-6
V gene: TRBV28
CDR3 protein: CASSLSTGGNSPLHF
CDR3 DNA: TGTGCCAGCAGTTTATCGACAGGGGGTAATTCACCCCTCCACTTT